Given below is one T cell receptor beta chain in context. The target antigen is unknown. This sample is part of a study of beta chain features in type 1 diabetes. General observations from the study: Researchers report that Type 1 diabetes patients had moderately but significantly shorter TCRB CDR3s across all four CD4+ subsets. A pattern of fewer insertions and more deletions at VDJ junctions was seen in type 1 diabetes patients.

Reverse transcribing all isolated RNA meant expressed TCRB transcripts were sequenced. Measured with immunoSEQ multiplex PCR; TCRdb has only the in-frame clones, and not every one. The data contain nearly 700,000 clones, around an eighth of them singletons. J gave up 5 bases and V 5 bases, and 7 bases lay outside the gene matches. The CDR3 sequence is 16 residues long. The V gene's germline CDR1 is SGHTA and CDR2 FQGNSA. Sequencing was carried out using naive CD4+ T cells from blood. The chain links TRBV7-2 to TRBJ2-5; 14 nucleotides agree with TRBD2. This sequence originates from a man between 18 and 29 years old with type 1 diabetes. DNA for the CDR3: TGTGCCAGCAGCCAGACTAGCGGGGGGGCCGGGGAGACCCAGTACTTC. This translates into CASSQTSGGAGETQYF.